The present TCR beta chain was sequenced within a study of blood T cell repertoires in COVID-19. Study at large: Some COVID-19 samples were acute and others convalescent; all came from the United States, Italy and Spain. PBMCs, B-cell-depleted T cells, or T cells provided the cDNA or gDNA that made up the material.

There are 17 residues in the CDR3. The J segment lost 3 bases and the V segment lost 4 bases, leaving 14 bases of the junction unmatched. Germline V lookup: CDR1 LNHNV, CDR2 YYDKDF (reference sequence). In the authors' methods: Researchers report that nucleated cell counts were estimated from reference gene primer amplification. TCRdb keeps only in-frame clones here, not all; method: immunoSEQ multiplex PCR. That table is the source of V, J and clone size, and D and trimming were worked out from the DNA. Of 250,000 or so clones in the sample, roughly nine tenths are singletons; the top ten hold 6.2%.

The sequenced material came from peripheral blood. The TCR originated in a man in his sixties with acute or convalescent COVID-19. This rearrangement joins TRBV15 to TRBJ2-5; 7 bases agree with TRBD2. CDR3 loop: CATSNQFQSGIEETQYF. CDR3 coding DNA: TGTGCCACCAGCAACCAGTTTCAGAGCGGGATAGAAGAGACCCAGTACTTC. Supplemented by reference TRBV15 and TRBJ2-5, the full variable domain reads DAMVIQNPRYQVTQFGKPVTLSCSQTLNHNVMYWYQQKSSQAPKLLFHYYDKDFNNEADTPDNFQSRRPNTSFCFLDIRSPGLGDTAMYLCATSNQFQSGIEETQYFGPGTRLLVL.